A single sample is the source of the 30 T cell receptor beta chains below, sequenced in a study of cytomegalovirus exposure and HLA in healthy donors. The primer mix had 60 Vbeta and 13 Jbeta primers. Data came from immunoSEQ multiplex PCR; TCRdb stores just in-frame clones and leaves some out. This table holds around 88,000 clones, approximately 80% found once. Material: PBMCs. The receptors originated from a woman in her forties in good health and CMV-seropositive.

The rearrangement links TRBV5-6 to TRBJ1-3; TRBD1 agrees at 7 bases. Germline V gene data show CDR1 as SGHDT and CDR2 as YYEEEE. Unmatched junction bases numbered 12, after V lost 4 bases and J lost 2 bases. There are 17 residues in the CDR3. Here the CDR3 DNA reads TGTGCCAGCAGCCTATACTTCCTAGGGGGCCCTGGAAACACCATATATTTT. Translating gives CASSLYFLGGPGNTIYF.

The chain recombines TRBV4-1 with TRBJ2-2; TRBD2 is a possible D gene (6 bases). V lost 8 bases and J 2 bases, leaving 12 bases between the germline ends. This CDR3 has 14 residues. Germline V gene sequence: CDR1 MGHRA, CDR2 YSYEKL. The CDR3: CASAGGLNTGELFF. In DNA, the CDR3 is TGCGCCAGCGCCGGGGGACTTAACACCGGGGAGCTGTTTTTT.

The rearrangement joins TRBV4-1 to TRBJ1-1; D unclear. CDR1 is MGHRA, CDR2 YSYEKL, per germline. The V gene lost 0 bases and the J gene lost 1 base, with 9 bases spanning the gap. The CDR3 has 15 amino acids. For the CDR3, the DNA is TGCGCCAGCAGCCAAGAAATGAGAACGAACACTGAAGCTTTCTTT. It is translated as CASSQEMRTNTEAFF.

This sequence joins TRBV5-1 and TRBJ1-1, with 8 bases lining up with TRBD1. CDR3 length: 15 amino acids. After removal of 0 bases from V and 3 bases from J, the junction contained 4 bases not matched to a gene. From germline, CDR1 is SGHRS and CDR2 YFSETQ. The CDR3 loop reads CASSLVTGVHTEAFF. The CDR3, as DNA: TGCGCCAGCAGCTTGGTGACAGGGGTCCACACTGAAGCTTTCTTT. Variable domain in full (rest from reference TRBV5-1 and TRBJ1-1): KAGVTQTPRYLIKTRGQQVTLSCSPISGHRSVSWYQQTPGQGLQFLFEYFSETQRNKGNFPGRFSGRQFSNSRSEMNVSTLELGDSALYLCASSLVTGVHTEAFFGQGTRLTVV.

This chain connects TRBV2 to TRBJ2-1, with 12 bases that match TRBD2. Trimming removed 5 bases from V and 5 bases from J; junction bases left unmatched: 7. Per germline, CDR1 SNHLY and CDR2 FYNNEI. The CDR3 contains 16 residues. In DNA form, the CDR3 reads TGTGCCAGCAGTAGGCTAGCGGGAGGGGGGAACAATGAGCAGTTCTTC. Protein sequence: CASSRLAGGGNNEQFF.

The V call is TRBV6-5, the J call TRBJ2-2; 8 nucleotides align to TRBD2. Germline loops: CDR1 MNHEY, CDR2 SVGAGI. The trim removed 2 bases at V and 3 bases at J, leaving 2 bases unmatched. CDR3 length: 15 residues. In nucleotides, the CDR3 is TGTGCCAGCAGTTACGTCGGGGGGGACACCGGGGAGCTGTTTTTT. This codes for CASSYVGGDTGELFF.

The CDR3 loop reads CSVGGNYGYTF. DNA of the CDR3: TGCAGCGTTGGAGGAAACTATGGCTACACCTTC. The chain uses TRBV29-1 and TRBJ1-2, with D unclear. The germline V gene encodes CDR1 SQVTM and CDR2 ANQGSEA. Trimming pared 4 bases from V and 2 bases from J, leaving 5 bases between. This CDR3 region has 11 residues.

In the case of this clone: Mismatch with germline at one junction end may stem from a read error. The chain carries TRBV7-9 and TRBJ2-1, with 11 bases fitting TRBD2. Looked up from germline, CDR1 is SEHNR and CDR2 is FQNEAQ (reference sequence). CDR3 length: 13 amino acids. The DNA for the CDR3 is TGTGCCAGCAGCCCCTCCGGGACTAGCGGCCGAATCTTC. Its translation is CASSPSGTSGRIF. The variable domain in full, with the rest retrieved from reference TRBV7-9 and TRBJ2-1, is DTGVSQNPRHKITKRGQNVTFRCDPISEHNRLYWYRQTLGQGPEFLTYFQNEAQLEKSRLLSDRFSAERPKGSFSTLEIQRTEQGDSAMYLCASSPSGTSGRIFGPGTRLTVL.

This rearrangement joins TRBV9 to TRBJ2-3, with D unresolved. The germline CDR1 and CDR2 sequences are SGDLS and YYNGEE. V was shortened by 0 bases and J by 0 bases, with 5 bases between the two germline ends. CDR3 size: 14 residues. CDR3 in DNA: TGTGCCAGCAGCGTAGTGGCTAGCACAGATACGCAGTATTTT. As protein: CASSVVASTDTQYF. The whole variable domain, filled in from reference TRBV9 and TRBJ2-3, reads DSGVTQTPKHLITATGQRVTLRCSPRSGDLSVYWYQQSLDQGLQFLIQYYNGEERAKGNILERFSAQQFPDLHSELNLSSLELGDSALYFCASSVVASTDTQYFGPGTRLTVL.

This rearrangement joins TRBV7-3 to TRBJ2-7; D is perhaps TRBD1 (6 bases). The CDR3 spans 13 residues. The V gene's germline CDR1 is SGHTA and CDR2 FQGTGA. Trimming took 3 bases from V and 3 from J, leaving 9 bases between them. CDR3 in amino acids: CASSFTQGYEQYF. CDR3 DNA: TGTGCCAGCAGCTTCACACAGGGCTACGAGCAGTACTTC.

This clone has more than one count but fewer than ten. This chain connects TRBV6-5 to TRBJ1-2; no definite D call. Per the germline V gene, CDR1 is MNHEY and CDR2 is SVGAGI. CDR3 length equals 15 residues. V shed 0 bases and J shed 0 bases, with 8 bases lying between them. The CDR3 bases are TGTGCCAGCAGTTACTCGGCGGGCTCTAACTATGGCTACACCTTC. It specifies CASSYSAGSNYGYTF.

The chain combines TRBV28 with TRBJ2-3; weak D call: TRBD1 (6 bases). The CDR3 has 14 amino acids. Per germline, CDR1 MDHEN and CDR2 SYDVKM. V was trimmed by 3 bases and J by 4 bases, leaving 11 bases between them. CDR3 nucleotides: TGTGCCAGCAGTTTTCGACAGGATTCAGATACGCAGTATTTT. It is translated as CASSFRQDSDTQYF.

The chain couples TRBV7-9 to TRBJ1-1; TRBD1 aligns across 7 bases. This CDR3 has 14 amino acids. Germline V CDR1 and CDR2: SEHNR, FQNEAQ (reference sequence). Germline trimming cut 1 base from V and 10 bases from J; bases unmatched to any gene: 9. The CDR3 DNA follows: TGTGCCAGCAGCTTAGGACAGGGAGAACGTGCAGCTTTCTTT. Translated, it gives CASSLGQGERAAFF. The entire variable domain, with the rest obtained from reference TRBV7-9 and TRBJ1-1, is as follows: DTGVSQNPRHKITKRGQNVTFRCDPISEHNRLYWYRQTLGQGPEFLTYFQNEAQLEKSRLLSDRFSAERPKGSFSTLEIQRTEQGDSAMYLCASSLGQGERAAFFGQGTRLTVV.

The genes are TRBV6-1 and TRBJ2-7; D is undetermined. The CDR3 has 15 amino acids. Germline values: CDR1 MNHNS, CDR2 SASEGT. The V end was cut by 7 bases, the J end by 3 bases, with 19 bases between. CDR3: CASKISRNSDYEQYF. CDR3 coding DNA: TGTGCCAGCAAAATATCTCGGAACAGTGACTACGAGCAGTACTTC.

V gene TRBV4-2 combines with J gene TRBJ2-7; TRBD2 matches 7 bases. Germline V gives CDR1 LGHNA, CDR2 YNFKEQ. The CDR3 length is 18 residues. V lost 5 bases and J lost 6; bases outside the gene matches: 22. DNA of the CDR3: TGTGCCAGCAGCTCGCAAGGAGGCCAGGGCGGGGGTATCCTCGAGCAGTACTTC. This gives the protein CASSSQGGQGGGILEQYF.

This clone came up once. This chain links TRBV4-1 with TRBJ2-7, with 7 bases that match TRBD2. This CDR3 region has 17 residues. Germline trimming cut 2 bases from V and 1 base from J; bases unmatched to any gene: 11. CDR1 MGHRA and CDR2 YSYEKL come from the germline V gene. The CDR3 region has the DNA TGCGCCAGCAGCCAATCGTGGCTAGCGGAGAGATCCTACGAGCAGTACTTC. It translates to CASSQSWLAERSYEQYF.

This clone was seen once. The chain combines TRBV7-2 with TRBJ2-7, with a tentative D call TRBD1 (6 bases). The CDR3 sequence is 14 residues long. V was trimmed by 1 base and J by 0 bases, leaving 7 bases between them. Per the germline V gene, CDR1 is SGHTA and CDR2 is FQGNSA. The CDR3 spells CASSLGDNSYEQYF. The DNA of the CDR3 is TGTGCCAGCAGCTTAGGGGACAACTCCTACGAGCAGTACTTC. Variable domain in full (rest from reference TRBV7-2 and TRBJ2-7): GAGVSQSPSNKVTEKGKDVELRCDPISGHTALYWYRQSLGQGLEFLIYFQGNSAPDKSGLPSDRFSAERTGGSVSTLTIQRTQQEDSAVYLCASSLGDNSYEQYFGPGTRLTVT.

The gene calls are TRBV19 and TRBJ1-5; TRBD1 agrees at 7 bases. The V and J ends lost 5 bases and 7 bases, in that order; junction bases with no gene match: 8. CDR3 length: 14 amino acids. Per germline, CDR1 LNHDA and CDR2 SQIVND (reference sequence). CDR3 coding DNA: TGTGCCAGTAGTTGGGCCGGACAGGCCCAGCCCCAGCATTTT. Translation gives CASSWAGQAQPQHF.

In DNA, the CDR3 is TGTGCCAGCATTAGGACAGGGGTGGAAGATACGCAGTATTTT. This sequence encodes CASIRTGVEDTQYF. This chain connects TRBV2 to TRBJ2-3; TRBD1 aligns across 9 bases. The CDR3 spans 14 residues. With 7 bases clipped from V and 5 bases from J, the junction kept 7 bases outside the gene matches. Germline loops: CDR1 SNHLY, CDR2 FYNNEI.

CDR3 coding DNA: TGTGCCAGCAGTTTACAGGGTGTAGGGGAAAAACTGTTTTTT. Translated, it gives CASSLQGVGEKLFF. V is TRBV7-2 and J is TRBJ1-4; D perhaps matches TRBD1 (6 bases). Trimming left V 6 bases short and J 8 bases short, with 16 bases between. The CDR3 has 14 residues. From germline, CDR1 is SGHTA and CDR2 FQGNSA.

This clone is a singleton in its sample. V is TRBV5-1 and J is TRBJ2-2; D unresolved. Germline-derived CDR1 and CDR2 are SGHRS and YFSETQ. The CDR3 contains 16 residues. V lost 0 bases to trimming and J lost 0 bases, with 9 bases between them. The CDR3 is CASSLGILTNTGELFF. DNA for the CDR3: TGCGCCAGCAGCTTGGGAATACTTACGAACACCGGGGAGCTGTTTTTT.

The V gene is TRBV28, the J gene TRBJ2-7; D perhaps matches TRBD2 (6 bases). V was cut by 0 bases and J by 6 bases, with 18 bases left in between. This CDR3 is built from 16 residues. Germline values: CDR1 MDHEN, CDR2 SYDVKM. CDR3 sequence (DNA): TGTGCCAGCAGTTTATGGAGGGAGGCAGGGAGGCTCGAGCAGTACTTC. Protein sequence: CASSLWREAGRLEQYF.

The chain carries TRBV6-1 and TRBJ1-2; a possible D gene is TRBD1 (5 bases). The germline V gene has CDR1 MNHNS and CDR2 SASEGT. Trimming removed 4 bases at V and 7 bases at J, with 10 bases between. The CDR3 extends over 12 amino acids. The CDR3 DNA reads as TGTGCCAGCAGTGGACAGCTTGGTGGCTACACCTTC. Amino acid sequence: CASSGQLGGYTF.

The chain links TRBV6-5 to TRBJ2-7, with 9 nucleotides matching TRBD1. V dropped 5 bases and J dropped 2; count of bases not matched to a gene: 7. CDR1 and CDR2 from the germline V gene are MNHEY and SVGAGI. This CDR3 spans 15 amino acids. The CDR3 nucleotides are TGTGCCAGCAGTCCCGCCACAGGGGGCCCCTACGAGCAGTACTTC. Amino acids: CASSPATGGPYEQYF.

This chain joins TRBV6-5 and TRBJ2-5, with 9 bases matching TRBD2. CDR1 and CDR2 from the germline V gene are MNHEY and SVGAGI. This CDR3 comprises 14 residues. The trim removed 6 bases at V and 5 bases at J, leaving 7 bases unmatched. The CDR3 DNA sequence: TGTGCCAGCAGCTATAGCGGGAGAGGGGAGACCCAGTACTTC. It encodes CASSYSGRGETQYF.

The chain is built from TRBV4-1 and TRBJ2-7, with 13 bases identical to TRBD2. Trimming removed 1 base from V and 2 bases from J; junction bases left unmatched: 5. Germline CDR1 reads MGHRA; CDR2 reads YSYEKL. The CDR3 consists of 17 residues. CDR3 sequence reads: CASSQGRGLAGAYEQYF. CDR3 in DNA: TGCGCCAGCAGCCAAGGCCGCGGACTAGCGGGAGCCTACGAGCAGTACTTC.

The CDR3 region has the DNA TGCGCCAGCACCCCCGGGGAGGTAGGGAATGAGCAGTTCTTC. Its translation is CASTPGEVGNEQFF. The chain couples TRBV5-1 to TRBJ2-1; a weak D match, TRBD2 (6 bases). The CDR3 is 14 amino acids. Trimming cost V 6 bases and J 7 bases, with 17 bases left between them. Per the germline V gene, CDR1 is SGHRS and CDR2 is YFSETQ.

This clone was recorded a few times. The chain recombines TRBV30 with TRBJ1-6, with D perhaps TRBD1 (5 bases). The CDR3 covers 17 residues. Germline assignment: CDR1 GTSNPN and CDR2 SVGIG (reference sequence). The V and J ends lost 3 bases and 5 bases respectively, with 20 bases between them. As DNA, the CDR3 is TGTGCCTGGAGCGAGGACGGGGGACGCAAACATAATTCACCCCTCCACTTT. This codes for CAWSEDGGRKHNSPLHF.

The CDR3 reads CASSLQGQYYEQYF. Written as DNA, the CDR3 is TGTGCCAGCAGCTTACAGGGACAATACTACGAGCAGTACTTC. V and J are TRBV7-8 and TRBJ2-7; D possibly corresponds to TRBD1 (6 bases). The length of the CDR3 is 14 residues. CDR1 is SGHVS, CDR2 FQNEAQ, per germline. V lost 2 bases and J lost 3, with 11 bases in between.

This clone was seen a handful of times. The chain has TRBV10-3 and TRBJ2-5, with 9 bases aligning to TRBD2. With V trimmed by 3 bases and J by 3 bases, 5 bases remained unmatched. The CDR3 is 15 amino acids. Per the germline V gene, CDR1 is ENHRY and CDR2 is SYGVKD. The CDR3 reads CAISDPTSGKETQYF. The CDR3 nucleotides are TGTGCCATCAGTGACCCGACTAGCGGAAAAGAGACCCAGTACTTC.